What follows are 11 T cell receptor beta chains derived from one specimen sequenced in a study of T cell repertoires in cytomegalovirus infection. TCRdb re-called the reads with MiXCR, one entry per CDR3 protein. The data hold roughly 300,000 distinct CDR3 sequences, with over 7.5% observed a single time. The sample taken for sequencing was PBMCs. These receptors were obtained from a human donor in good health (CMV status not recorded). Some clones in this sample may be carry-over from other donors' samples.

Many counts were recorded for this clonotype. The chain uses TRBV7-9 and TRBJ2-7, with a possible D match to TRBD1 (7 bases). The CDR3 has 14 amino acids. In germline, CDR1 is SEHNR, CDR2 FQNEAQ (reference sequence). V lost 4 bases and J lost 3, with 13 bases in between. CDR3 amino acids: CASSSPRGVYEQYF. CDR3 coding DNA: TGTGCCAGCAGCTCTCCCAGGGGGGTCTACGAGCAGTACTTC.

This clonotype was seen a handful of times. The rearrangement joins TRBV12-3 or TRBV12-4 to TRBJ2-2, with 7 bases aligning to TRBD2. V dropped 3 bases and J dropped 6; count of bases not matched to a gene: 13. The length of the CDR3 is 17 residues. The CDR3 DNA reads as TGTGCCAGCAGTTTTGCTCTGGGCGGGAGTTACGCCGGGGAGCTGTTTTTT. Its translation: CASSFALGGSYAGELFF.

The chain joins TRBV11-2 to TRBJ2-3; D gene uncertain. The CDR3 totals 14 residues. Per germline, CDR1 SGHAT and CDR2 FQNNGV. The V end was cut by 0 bases, the J end by 9 bases, with 13 bases between. The CDR3 loop reads CASSLEVGRRTQYF. The CDR3 DNA is TGTGCCAGCAGCTTAGAGGTCGGGCGAAGGACGCAGTATTTT.

The genes are TRBV6-5 and TRBJ1-5, with D uncertain. CDR3 size: 15 residues. Trimming cost V 4 bases and J 0 bases, with 10 bases left between them. Germline CDR1 is MNHEY and CDR2 is SVGAGI. Written as DNA, the CDR3 is TGTGCCAGCAGTTCGGACGGGAATAGCAATCAGCCCCAGCATTTT. Its protein is CASSSDGNSNQPQHF.

There are many counts of this clonotype. This sequence joins TRBV7-8 and TRBJ2-1; D tentatively fits TRBD1 or TRBD2 (5 bases each). Deletions cut 2 bases from V and 8 bases from J, with 16 bases between. CDR1 is SGHVS and CDR2 is FQNEAQ in the germline V gene. The length of the CDR3 is 15 residues. The DNA for the CDR3 is TGTGCCAGCAGCTTATTACAAGGGGCCGGGGATGAGCAGTTCTTC. Its protein product is CASSLLQGAGDEQFF.

This clonotype was recorded at least ten times. The gene calls are TRBV7-8 and TRBJ2-7; 8 positions agree with TRBD2. Trimming cost V 5 bases and J 6 bases; bases outside gene matches: 18. The CDR3 is made up of 17 amino acids. Germline V gene sequence: CDR1 SGHVS, CDR2 FQNEAQ. CDR3 nucleotide sequence: TGTGCCAGCAGCCCCGTTCGGACGGGAGGGCCGTCACGCGAGCAGTACTTC. Translated, it gives CASSPVRTGGPSREQYF.

In regard to this clonotype: A read error is possible here, since a much larger clone lies one base away. The chain has TRBV25-1 and TRBJ1-2; D call uncertain. Germline V gives CDR1 MGHDK, CDR2 SYGVNS. The length of the CDR3 is 13 residues. The CDR3 nucleotides are TGTGCCAGCAGCCTAAGTTCTAACCATGGCTACACCTTC. Protein product: CASSLSSNHGYTF.

The chain joins TRBV6-6 to TRBJ1-1, with 9 nucleotides matching TRBD1. CDR1 is MNHNY and CDR2 is SVGAGI in the germline V gene (reference sequence). Trimming took 5 bases from V and 4 from J; bases not matched to a gene: 8. CDR3 length equals 15 residues. The CDR3 region has the DNA TGTGCCAGCAGTCAAACAGGGGGCCGGGGCACTGAAGCTTTCTTT. Encoded protein: CASSQTGGRGTEAFF.

In this sample, this clonotype turned up many times. V and J are TRBV7-2 and TRBJ1-1; D is perhaps TRBD1 (5 bases). Germline loops: CDR1 SGHTA, CDR2 FQGNSA. Trimming removed 5 bases from V and 4 bases from J, with 17 bases in between. The CDR3 sequence is 15 residues long. CDR3 nucleotides: TGTGCCAGCAGCCCGCCCCCCGGGGGAGGCACTGAAGCTTTCTTT. Amino acid sequence: CASSPPPGGGTEAFF.

This clonotype was counted ten times or more. This sequence joins TRBV12-3 or TRBV12-4 and TRBJ1-2; 7 bases fit TRBD1. V was clipped by 2 bases and J by 2 bases; unmatched bases: 5. The length of the CDR3 is 15 residues. The chain's CDR3 is CASSLKSGGNYGYTF. CDR3 nucleotides: TGTGCCAGCAGTTTAAAGTCAGGGGGGAACTATGGCTACACCTTC.

The J gene is TRBJ2-3, the V gene TRBV7-2, with 10 bases that match TRBD1. V dropped 5 bases and J dropped 8; count of bases not matched to a gene: 1. Germline lookup yields CDR1 SGHTA and CDR2 FQGNSA. CDR3 length: 12 amino acids. The CDR3, as DNA: TGTGCCAGCAGCGGGGACAGGGGTACGCAGTATTTT. Translation gives CASSGDRGTQYF.